The next 18 T cell receptor beta chains were all read from a single sample in a study of PD-L1 blockade in urothelial cancer. The protocol was immunoSEQ multiplex PCR, while the TCRdb copy is restricted to in-frame clones and leaves out a portion. The table includes around 51,000 clones, roughly 86% detected once. Sample: PBMCs, taken around atezolizumab (anti-PD-L1) treatment. All receptors derive from a man between 60 and 70 years old with urothelial cancer.

The CDR3 nucleotides are TGTGCCAGCAGCGTAGGTGTCGGGTCGCAAGAGACCCAGTACTTC. This translates into CASSVGVGSQETQYF. The V and J genes are TRBV9 and TRBJ2-5; D gene uncertain. The V end lost 0 bases, the J end lost 2 bases, and 11 bases lay between the germline ends. Germline V gene data show CDR1 as SGDLS and CDR2 as YYNGEE. The CDR3 runs 15 residues. Together with reference TRBV9 and TRBJ2-5, the CDR3 gives the full variable domain: DSGVTQTPKHLITATGQRVTLRCSPRSGDLSVYWYQQSLDQGLQFLIQYYNGEERAKGNILERFSAQQFPDLHSELNLSSLELGDSALYFCASSVGVGSQETQYFGPGTRLLVL.

This chain connects TRBV2 to TRBJ2-3; the D gene is possibly TRBD2 (6 bases). In germline, CDR1 is SNHLY, CDR2 FYNNEI. The CDR3 extends over 15 amino acids. V was cut by 8 bases and J by 1 base, with 16 bases left in between. CDR3 DNA sequence: TGTGCCAGCGGTGGCTCCACGGGGGGCACAGATACGCAGTATTTT. Protein sequence: CASGGSTGGTDTQYF.

The chain couples TRBV5-6 to TRBJ2-1; perhaps TRBD2 as D (6 bases). The CDR3 sequence is 15 residues long. V was cut by 3 bases and J by 7 bases, with 17 bases left in between. Germline CDR1 is SGHDT and CDR2 is YYEEEE. CDR3 region: CASSWGDPVRNEQFF. The CDR3 bases are TGTGCCAGCAGCTGGGGGGACCCGGTGAGGAATGAGCAGTTCTTC. The variable domain in full, with the rest retrieved from reference TRBV5-6 and TRBJ2-1, is DAGVTQSPTHLIKTRGQQVTLRCSPKSGHDTVSWYQQALGQGPQFIFQYYEEEERQRGNFPDRFSGHQFPNYSSELNVNALLLGDSALYLCASSWGDPVRNEQFFGPGTRLTVL.

The gene calls are TRBV29-1 and TRBJ2-1, with 13 bases matching TRBD2. This CDR3 comprises 13 residues. Germline V lookup: CDR1 SQVTM, CDR2 ANQGSEA. V lost 8 bases, J lost 5 bases, and 3 bases stayed unmatched. The CDR3 sequence: CSFGLAGDNEQFF. Written as DNA, the CDR3 is TGCAGCTTCGGACTAGCGGGGGACAATGAGCAGTTCTTC.

Only a few counts were recorded for this clone. The chain uses TRBV18 and TRBJ2-5; D possibly corresponds to TRBD1 (6 bases). This CDR3 is 15 amino acids long. V was cut by 3 bases and J by 5 bases, with 16 bases left in between. Germline CDR1 is KGHSH and CDR2 is LQKENI. DNA of the CDR3: TGTGCCAGCTCACCGGGCGTGCTTCAGGGGGAGACCCAGTACTTC. This sequence encodes CASSPGVLQGETQYF.

CDR3 residues: CASSLGTGGYETQYF. In nucleotides, the CDR3 is TGTGCCAGTAGTCTCGGTACAGGGGGCTATGAGACCCAGTACTTC. V usage is TRBV19 and J usage is TRBJ2-5; 9 bases fit TRBD1. The V and J ends lost 5 bases and 5 bases, in that order; junction bases with no gene match: 9. The CDR3 is 15 amino acids. Germline V gives CDR1 LNHDA, CDR2 SQIVND (reference sequence).

The gene calls are TRBV13 and TRBJ2-7, with a weak D call TRBD1 (7 bases). Trimming took off 4 bases at V and 6 bases at J, with 10 bases between the two ends. Germline loops: CDR1 PRHDT, CDR2 FYEKMQ (reference sequence). The CDR3 contains 12 residues. This CDR3 is CASSSQGGEQYF. The CDR3 region has the DNA TGTGCCAGCAGCTCCCAGGGGGGCGAGCAGTACTTC.

V usage is TRBV4-1 and J usage is TRBJ2-1; the match to TRBD1 covers 7 bases. Germline V gene sequence: CDR1 MGHRA, CDR2 YSYEKL. The CDR3 is 16 residues long. V lost 5 bases to trimming and J lost 9 bases; unmatched junction nucleotides: 16. The CDR3 spells CASSTLQGRGSPEQFF. In DNA, the CDR3 is TGCGCCAGCAGCACCCTACAGGGGCGTGGGTCACCTGAGCAGTTCTTC.

This clone was seen only once. V is TRBV7-8 and J is TRBJ2-1; possible D gene TRBD2, 5 bases. The germline V gene encodes CDR1 SGHVS and CDR2 FQNEAQ. The CDR3 is 16 residues long. Trimming left V 4 bases short and J 7 bases short, with 20 bases between. The CDR3 DNA sequence: TGTGCCAGCAGCTCCTCTCGCCGGGCCCGAGGGAATGAGCAGTTCTTC. Its translation: CASSSSRRARGNEQFF.

V and J are TRBV6-1 and TRBJ1-6, with D perhaps matching TRBD1 (6 bases). V was trimmed by 1 base and J by 8 bases, leaving 12 bases between them. Per the germline V gene, CDR1 is MNHNS and CDR2 is SASEGT. There are 15 residues in the CDR3. DNA of the CDR3: TGTGCCAGCAGTGAAGACGGACAGCGCGATTCACCCCTCCACTTT. Translation gives CASSEDGQRDSPLHF.

The chain joins TRBV4-3 to TRBJ2-3; tentative D call: TRBD2 (5 bases). V was pared by 4 bases and J by 1 base, with 18 bases between. CDR1 and CDR2 from the germline V gene are LGHNA and YSLEER. The CDR3 is 17 amino acids. CDR3 sequence reads: CASSLSGSTGGTDTQYF. In DNA, the CDR3 is TGCGCCAGCAGCCTGAGTGGGAGCACCGGTGGCACAGATACGCAGTATTTT.

The chain uses TRBV2 and TRBJ1-5, with D hard to call. V was trimmed by 6 bases and J by 0 bases, leaving 18 bases between them. The CDR3 is 17 residues long. Germline V gene lookup returns CDR1 SNHLY and CDR2 FYNNEI. In DNA, the CDR3 is TGTGCCAGCAGGGGAGGGTTTGGGAAATATAGCAATCAGCCCCAGCATTTT. Amino acids: CASRGGFGKYSNQPQHF.

This CDR3 is CASSLEGLGYEQFF. CDR3 DNA sequence: TGTGCCAGCAGCTTGGAGGGACTAGGATATGAGCAGTTCTTC. V and J are TRBV5-4 and TRBJ2-1; TRBD2 matches 8 bases. Germline lookup yields CDR1 SGHNT and CDR2 YYREEE (reference sequence). The junction had 4 bases not matched to a gene; V was cut back by 0 bases and J by 8 bases. The CDR3 covers 14 residues.

The chain links TRBV6-5 to TRBJ1-3; unclear D gene. Per germline, CDR1 MNHEY and CDR2 SVGAGI. Deletions cut 0 bases from V and 1 base from J, with 7 bases between. The CDR3 has 15 amino acids. The DNA for the CDR3 is TGTGCCAGCAGTTACTCTGGAGTTTCTGGAAACACCATATATTTT. It codes for CASSYSGVSGNTIYF.

This chain links TRBV19 with TRBJ1-2; D gene ambiguous. Per germline, CDR1 LNHDA and CDR2 SQIVND (reference sequence). The V gene lost 10 bases and the J gene lost 1 base, with 13 bases spanning the gap. CDR3 size: 13 residues. Here the CDR3 reads CAILEVDNYGYTF. As DNA, the CDR3 is TGTGCCATTTTGGAGGTGGATAACTATGGCTACACCTTC.

This clone was recorded once. This chain uses TRBV7-2 with TRBJ2-5; TRBD2 agrees at 8 bases. This CDR3 is 15 amino acids long. Germline V CDR1 and CDR2: SGHTA, FQGNSA. The ends lost 5 bases at V and 4 bases at J; junction bases unmatched: 9. The CDR3 DNA sequence: TGTGCCAGCAGCCTCACAAACCTAGCGGGAGAGACCCAGTACTTC. The encoded protein is CASSLTNLAGETQYF.

For the CDR3, the DNA is TGTGCCACCAGCAGAGATCAGCGACCGGGTGGCTACACCTTC. Translating it yields CATSRDQRPGGYTF. This sequence joins TRBV15 and TRBJ1-2; no definite D call. V lost 0 bases and J lost 7, with 12 bases in between. Germline-derived CDR1 and CDR2 are LNHNV and YYDKDF (reference sequence). The CDR3 consists of 14 residues. Full variable domain (remainder filled in from reference TRBV15 and TRBJ1-2): DAMVIQNPRYQVTQFGKPVTLSCSQTLNHNVMYWYQQKSSQAPKLLFHYYDKDFNNEADTPDNFQSRRPNTSFCFLDIRSPGLGDTAMYLCATSRDQRPGGYTFGSGTRLTVV.

The chain is built from TRBV11-3 and TRBJ2-2, with TRBD1 identical over 7 bases. The CDR3 consists of 17 residues. Germline V gives CDR1 SGHNT, CDR2 YENEEA. The trim removed 2 bases at V and 6 bases at J, leaving 12 bases unmatched. The CDR3 loop is CASSLLLGGPAAGELFF. The CDR3 region has the DNA TGTGCCAGCAGCTTACTTTTAGGGGGCCCCGCGGCCGGGGAGCTGTTTTTT.